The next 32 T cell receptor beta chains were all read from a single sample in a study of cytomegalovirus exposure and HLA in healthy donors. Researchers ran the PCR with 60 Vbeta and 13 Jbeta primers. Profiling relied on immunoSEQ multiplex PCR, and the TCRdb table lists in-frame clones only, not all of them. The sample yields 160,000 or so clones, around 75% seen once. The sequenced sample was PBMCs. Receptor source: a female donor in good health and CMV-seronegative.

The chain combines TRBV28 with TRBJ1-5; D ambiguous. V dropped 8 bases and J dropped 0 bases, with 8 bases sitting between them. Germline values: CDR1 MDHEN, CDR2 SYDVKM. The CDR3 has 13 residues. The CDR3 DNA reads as TGTGCCAGCGGCCTCCTTAGCAATCAGCCCCAGCATTTT. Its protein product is CASGLLSNQPQHF.

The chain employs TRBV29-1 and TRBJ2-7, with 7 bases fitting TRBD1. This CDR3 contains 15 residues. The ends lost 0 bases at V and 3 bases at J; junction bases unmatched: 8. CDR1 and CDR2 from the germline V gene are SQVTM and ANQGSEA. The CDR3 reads CSVEEPTGLYYEQYF. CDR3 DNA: TGCAGCGTTGAAGAGCCGACAGGGTTATACTACGAGCAGTACTTC.

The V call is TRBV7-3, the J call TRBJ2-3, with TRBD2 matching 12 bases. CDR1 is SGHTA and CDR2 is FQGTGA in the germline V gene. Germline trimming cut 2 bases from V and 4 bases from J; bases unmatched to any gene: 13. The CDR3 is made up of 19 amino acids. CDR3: CASSLEIRDASGRADTQYF. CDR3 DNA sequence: TGTGCCAGCAGCTTAGAAATCCGGGATGCTAGCGGGAGGGCAGATACGCAGTATTTT.

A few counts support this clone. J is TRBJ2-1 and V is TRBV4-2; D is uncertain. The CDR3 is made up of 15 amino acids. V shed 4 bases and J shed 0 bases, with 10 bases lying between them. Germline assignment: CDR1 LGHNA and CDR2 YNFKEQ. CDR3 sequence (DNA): TGTGCCAGCAGCCCCGGTTCCGCCTCCTACAATGAGCAGTTCTTC. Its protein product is CASSPGSASYNEQFF.

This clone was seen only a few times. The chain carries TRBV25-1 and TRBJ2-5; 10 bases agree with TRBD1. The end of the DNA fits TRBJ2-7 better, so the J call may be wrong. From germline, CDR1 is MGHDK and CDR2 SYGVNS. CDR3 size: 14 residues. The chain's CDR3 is CASSVDRGRSEQYF. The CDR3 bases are TGTGCCAGCAGTGTAGACAGGGGGCGGTCCGAGCAGTACTTC.

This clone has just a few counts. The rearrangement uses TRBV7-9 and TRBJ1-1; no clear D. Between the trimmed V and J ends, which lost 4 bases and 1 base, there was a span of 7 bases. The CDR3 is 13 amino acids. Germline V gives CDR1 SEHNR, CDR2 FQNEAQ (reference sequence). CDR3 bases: TGTGCCAGCAGCTCGCGGGGGAACACTGAAGCTTTCTTT. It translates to CASSSRGNTEAFF.

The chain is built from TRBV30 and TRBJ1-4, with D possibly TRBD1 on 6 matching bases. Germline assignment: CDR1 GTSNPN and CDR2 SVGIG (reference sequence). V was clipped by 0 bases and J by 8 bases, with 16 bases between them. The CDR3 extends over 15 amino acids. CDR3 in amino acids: CAWSVPWDIGEKLFF. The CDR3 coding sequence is TGTGCCTGGAGTGTACCCTGGGACATCGGGGAAAAACTGTTTTTT. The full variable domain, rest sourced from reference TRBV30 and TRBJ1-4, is SQTIHQWPATLVQPVGSPLSLECTVEGTSNPNLYWYRQAAGRGLQLLFYSVGIGQISSEVPQNLSASRPQDRQFILSSKKLLLSDSGFYLCAWSVPWDIGEKLFFGSGTQLSVL.

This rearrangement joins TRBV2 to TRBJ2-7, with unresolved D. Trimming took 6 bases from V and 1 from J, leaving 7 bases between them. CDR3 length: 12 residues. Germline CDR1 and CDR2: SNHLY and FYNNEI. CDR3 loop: CASSETSYEQYF. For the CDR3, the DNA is TGTGCCAGCAGCGAAACTTCCTACGAGCAGTACTTC.

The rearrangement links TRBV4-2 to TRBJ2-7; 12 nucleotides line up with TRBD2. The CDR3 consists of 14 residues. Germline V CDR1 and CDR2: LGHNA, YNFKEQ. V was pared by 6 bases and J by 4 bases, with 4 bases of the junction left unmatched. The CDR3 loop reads CASRRTSGDYEQYF. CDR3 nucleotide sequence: TGTGCCAGCAGAAGGACTAGCGGGGATTACGAGCAGTACTTC.

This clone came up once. CDR3 DNA sequence: TGTGCCAGCAGTTTTCCGGGTGGAGGGAGCGACACCTACGAGCAGTACTTC. It specifies CASSFPGGGSDTYEQYF. The J gene is TRBJ2-7, the V gene TRBV28, with D possibly being TRBD2 (6 bases). Germline V gene lookup returns CDR1 MDHEN and CDR2 SYDVKM. V shed 3 bases and J shed 2 bases, with 20 bases lying between them. The CDR3 is made up of 17 amino acids.

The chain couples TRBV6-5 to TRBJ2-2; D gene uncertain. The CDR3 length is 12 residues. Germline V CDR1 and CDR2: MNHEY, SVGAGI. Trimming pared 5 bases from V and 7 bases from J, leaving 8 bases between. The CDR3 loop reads CASSPVGGELFF. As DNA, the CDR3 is TGTGCCAGCAGTCCGGTTGGCGGGGAGCTGTTTTTT.

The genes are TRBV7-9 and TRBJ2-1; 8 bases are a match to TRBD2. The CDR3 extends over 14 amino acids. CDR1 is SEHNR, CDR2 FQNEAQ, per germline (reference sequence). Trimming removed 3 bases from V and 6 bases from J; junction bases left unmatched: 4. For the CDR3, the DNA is TGTGCCAGCAGCTTGCCGGGAGGGGGCAATGAGCAGTTCTTC. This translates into CASSLPGGGNEQFF.

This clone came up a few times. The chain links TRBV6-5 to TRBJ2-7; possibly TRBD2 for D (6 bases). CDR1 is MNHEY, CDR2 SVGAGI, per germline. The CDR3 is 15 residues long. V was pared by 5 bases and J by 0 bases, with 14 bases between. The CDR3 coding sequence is TGTGCCAGCAGTGCGGGACGCCCGAGCTCCTACGAGCAGTACTTC. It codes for CASSAGRPSSYEQYF.

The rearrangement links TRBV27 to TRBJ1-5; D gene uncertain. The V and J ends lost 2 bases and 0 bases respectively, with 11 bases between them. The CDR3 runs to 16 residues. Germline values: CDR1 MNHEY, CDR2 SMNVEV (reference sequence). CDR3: CASSLLGSYSNQPQHF. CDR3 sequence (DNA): TGTGCCAGCAGTTTACTAGGGAGTTATAGCAATCAGCCCCAGCATTTT.

The CDR3 coding sequence is TGTGCCAGCACCCCCCAAGCGGGCAATCAGCCCCAGCATTTT. Protein: CASTPQAGNQPQHF. The chain employs TRBV6-6 and TRBJ1-5; D call uncertain. CDR1 is MNHNY, CDR2 SVGAGI, per germline (reference sequence). The CDR3 consists of 14 residues. Trimming removed 7 bases at V and 2 bases at J, with 12 bases between.

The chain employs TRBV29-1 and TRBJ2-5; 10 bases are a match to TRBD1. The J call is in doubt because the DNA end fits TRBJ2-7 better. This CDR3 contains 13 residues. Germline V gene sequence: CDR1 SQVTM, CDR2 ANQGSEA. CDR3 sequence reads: CSVGRDRGPEQYF. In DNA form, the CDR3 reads TGCAGCGTTGGGCGGGACAGGGGTCCCGAGCAGTACTTC.

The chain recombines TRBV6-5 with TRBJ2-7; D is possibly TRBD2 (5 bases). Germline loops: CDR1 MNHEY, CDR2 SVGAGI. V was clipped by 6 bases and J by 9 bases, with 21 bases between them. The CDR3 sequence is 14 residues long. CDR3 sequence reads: CASRRAGILYWQYF. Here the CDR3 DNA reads TGTGCCAGCAGGAGGGCCGGGATCCTCTACTGGCAGTACTTC.

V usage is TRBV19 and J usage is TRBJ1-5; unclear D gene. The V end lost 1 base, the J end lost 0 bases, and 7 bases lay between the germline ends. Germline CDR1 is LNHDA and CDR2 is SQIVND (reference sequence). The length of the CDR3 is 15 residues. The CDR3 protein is CASSIGQYSNQPQHF. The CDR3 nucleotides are TGTGCCAGTAGTATAGGGCAATATAGCAATCAGCCCCAGCATTTT.

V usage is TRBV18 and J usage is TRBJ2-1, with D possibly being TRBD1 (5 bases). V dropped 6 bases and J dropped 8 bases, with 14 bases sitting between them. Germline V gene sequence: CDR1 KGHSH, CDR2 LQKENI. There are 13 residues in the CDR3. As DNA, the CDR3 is TGTGCCAGCTCCCTTCAGGGAACCGATGAGCAGTTCTTC. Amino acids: CASSLQGTDEQFF.

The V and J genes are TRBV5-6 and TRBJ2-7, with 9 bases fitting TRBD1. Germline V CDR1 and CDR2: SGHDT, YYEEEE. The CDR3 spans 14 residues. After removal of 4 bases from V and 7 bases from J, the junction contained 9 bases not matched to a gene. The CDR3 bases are TGTGCCAGCAGCGGGGGGACAGGGCGCTGGGAGCAGTACTTC. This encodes CASSGGTGRWEQYF.

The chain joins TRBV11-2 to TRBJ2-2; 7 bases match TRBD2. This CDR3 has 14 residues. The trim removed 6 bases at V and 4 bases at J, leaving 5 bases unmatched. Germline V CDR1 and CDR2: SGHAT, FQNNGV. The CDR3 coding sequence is TGTGCCAGCAGGGGTGGGGGGGGCACCGGGGAGCTGTTTTTT. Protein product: CASRGGGGTGELFF. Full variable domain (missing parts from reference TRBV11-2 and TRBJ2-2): EAGVAQSPRYKIIEKRQSVAFWCNPISGHATLYWYQQILGQGPKLLIQFQNNGVVDDSQLPKDRFSAERLKGVDSTLKIQPAKLEDSAVYLCASRGGGGTGELFFGEGSRLTVL.

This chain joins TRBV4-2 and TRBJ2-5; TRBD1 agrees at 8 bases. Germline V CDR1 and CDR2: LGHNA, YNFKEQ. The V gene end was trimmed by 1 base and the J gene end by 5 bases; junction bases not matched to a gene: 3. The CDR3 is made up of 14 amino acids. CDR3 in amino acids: CASSQGTGPETQYF. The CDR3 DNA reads TGTGCCAGCAGCCAAGGGACAGGGCCGGAGACCCAGTACTTC.

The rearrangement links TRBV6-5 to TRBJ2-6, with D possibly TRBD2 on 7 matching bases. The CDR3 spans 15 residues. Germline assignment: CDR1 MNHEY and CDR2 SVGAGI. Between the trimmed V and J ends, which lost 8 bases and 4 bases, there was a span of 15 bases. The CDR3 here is CASLGRGLGANVLTF. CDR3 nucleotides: TGTGCCAGCCTGGGGCGGGGGCTAGGGGCCAACGTCCTGACTTTC.

The CDR3 DNA reads as TGTGCCAGCAGTAGGGACTCCTCTCGGGAGCAGTACTTC. It codes for CASSRDSSREQYF. The rearrangement links TRBV5-4 to TRBJ2-5; possibly TRBD2 for D (6 bases). Germline V gene lookup returns CDR1 SGHNT and CDR2 YYREEE (reference sequence). The CDR3 has 13 residues. The V gene lost 5 bases and the J gene lost 11 bases, with 19 bases spanning the gap.

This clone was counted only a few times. CDR3 nucleotides: TGTGCCAGCAGCCCCCGTTGGGGGGGGACGATTGAGCAGTTCTTC. Protein: CASSPRWGGTIEQFF. The gene calls are TRBV7-2 and TRBJ2-1; 7 bases are a match to TRBD2. The germline V gene has CDR1 SGHTA and CDR2 FQGNSA. Losses at the gene ends were 5 bases for V and 9 bases for J; bases not matched to a gene: 13. The CDR3 has 15 amino acids. Full variable domain (rest looked up from reference TRBV7-2 and TRBJ2-1): GAGVSQSPSNKVTEKGKDVELRCDPISGHTALYWYRQSLGQGLEFLIYFQGNSAPDKSGLPSDRFSAERTGGSVSTLTIQRTQQEDSAVYLCASSPRWGGTIEQFFGPGTRLTVL.

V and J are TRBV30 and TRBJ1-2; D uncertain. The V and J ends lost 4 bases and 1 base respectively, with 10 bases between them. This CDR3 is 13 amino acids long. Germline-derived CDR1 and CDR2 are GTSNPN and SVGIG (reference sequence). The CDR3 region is CAWKIGGNYGYTF. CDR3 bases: TGTGCCTGGAAAATTGGCGGTAACTATGGCTACACCTTC.

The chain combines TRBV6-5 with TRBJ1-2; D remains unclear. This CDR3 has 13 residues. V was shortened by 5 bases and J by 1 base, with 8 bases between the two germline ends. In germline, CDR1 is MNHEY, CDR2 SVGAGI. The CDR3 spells CASSSSSNYGYTF. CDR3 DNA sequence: TGTGCCAGCAGTAGTTCCAGTAACTATGGCTACACCTTC.

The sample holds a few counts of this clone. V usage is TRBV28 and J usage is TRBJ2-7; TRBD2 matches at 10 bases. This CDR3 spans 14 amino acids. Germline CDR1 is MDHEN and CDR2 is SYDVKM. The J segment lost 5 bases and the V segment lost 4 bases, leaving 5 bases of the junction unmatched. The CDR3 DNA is TGTGCCAGCAGTTCCAGCGGGAGGGTCCACGAGCAGTACTTC. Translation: CASSSSGRVHEQYF.

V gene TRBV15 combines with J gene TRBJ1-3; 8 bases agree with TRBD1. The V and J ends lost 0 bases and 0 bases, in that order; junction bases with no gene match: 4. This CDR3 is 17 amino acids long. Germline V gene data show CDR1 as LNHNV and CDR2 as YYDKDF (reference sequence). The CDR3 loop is CATSRDRQGASGNTIYF. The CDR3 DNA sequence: TGTGCCACCAGCAGAGACCGCCAGGGGGCCTCTGGAAACACCATATATTTT.

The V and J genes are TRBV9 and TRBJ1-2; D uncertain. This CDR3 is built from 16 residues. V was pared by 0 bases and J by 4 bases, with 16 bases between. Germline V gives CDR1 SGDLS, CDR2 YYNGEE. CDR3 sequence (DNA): TGTGCCAGCAGCGTAGCTCGGCAGGCATCAACCTATGGCTACACCTTC. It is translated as CASSVARQASTYGYTF. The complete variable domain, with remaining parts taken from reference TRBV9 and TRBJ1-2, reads DSGVTQTPKHLITATGQRVTLRCSPRSGDLSVYWYQQSLDQGLQFLIQYYNGEERAKGNILERFSAQQFPDLHSELNLSSLELGDSALYFCASSVARQASTYGYTFGSGTRLTVV.

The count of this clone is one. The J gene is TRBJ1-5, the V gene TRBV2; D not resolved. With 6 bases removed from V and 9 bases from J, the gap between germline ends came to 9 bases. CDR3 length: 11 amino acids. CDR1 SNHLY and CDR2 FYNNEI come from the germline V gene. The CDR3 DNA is TGTGCCAGCAGGAGGGAAGGGCCCCAGCATTTT. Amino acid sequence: CASRREGPQHF.

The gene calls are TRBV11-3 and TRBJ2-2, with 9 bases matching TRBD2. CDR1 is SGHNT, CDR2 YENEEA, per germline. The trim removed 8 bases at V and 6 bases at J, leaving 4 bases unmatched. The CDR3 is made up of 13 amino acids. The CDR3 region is CASRGRAAGELFF. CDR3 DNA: TGTGCCAGCCGCGGGAGGGCAGCCGGGGAGCTGTTTTTT. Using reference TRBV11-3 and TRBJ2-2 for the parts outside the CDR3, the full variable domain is EAGVVQSPRYKIIEKKQPVAFWCNPISGHNTLYWYLQNLGQGPELLIRYENEEAVDDSQLPKDRFSAERLKGVDSTLKIQPAELGDSAVYLCASRGRAAGELFFGEGSRLTVL.